One T cell receptor beta chain is described in this entry. Donors were healthy HIV-negative adults without recent acute infections or vaccinations. The split of CD4+ cells yielded CD45RA+ naive and CD45RA-negative memory subsets. Germline V gene lookup returns CDR1 SGHAT and CDR2 FQNNGV. The CDR3 runs 13 residues. Trimming took 6 bases from V and 1 from J, leaving 9 bases between them. Sorted-subset replicate PCR reactions were performed with approximately 0.2 ug DNA, corresponding to 25,000 to 35,000 T cell genomes. Method: immunoSEQ multiplex PCR; TCRdb's copy keeps in-frame clones and lacks some. This table has about 1 million clones, approximately 78% appearing once. The data belong to a study of shared clonotypes between healthy human individuals. Study at large: CD4 naive cells filled three plates per donor, CD4 memory three, CD8 naive two and CD8 memory one.

Material for sequencing was memory CD4+ T cells from PBMCs. Stated subset: CD45RA-negative fraction. The V call is TRBV11-2, the J call TRBJ1-1; no clear D gene. This clonotype originated in a man in his late teens or twenties in good health. Some clones in this sample may be carry-over from other donors' samples. In DNA form, the CDR3 reads TGTGCCAGCAGTCGCCAGGAGAACACTGAAGCTTTCTTT. This sequence encodes CASSRQENTEAFF.